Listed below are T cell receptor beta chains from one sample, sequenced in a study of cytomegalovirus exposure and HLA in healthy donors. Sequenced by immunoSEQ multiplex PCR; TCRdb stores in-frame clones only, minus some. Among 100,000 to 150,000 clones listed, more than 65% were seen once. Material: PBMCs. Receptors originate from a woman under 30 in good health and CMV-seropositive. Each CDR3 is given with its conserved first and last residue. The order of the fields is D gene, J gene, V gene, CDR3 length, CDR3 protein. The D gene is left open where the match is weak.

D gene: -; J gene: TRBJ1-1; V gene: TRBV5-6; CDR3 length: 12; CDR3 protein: CASSFGGTEAFF
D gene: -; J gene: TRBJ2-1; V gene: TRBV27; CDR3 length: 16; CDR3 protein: CASSTVRAGTYNEQFF
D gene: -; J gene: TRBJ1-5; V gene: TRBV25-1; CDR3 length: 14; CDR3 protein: CASSEREGNQPQHF
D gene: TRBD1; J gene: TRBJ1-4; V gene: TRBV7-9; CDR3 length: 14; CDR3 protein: CASSPRTGTEKLFF
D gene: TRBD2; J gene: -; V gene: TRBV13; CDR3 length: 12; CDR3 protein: CASSRGVYEQYF
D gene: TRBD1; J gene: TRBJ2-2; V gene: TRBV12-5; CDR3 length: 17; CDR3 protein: CASGLGYRDSYTGELFF
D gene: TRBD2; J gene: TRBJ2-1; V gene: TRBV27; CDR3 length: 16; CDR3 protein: CASSVASGGAYNEQFF
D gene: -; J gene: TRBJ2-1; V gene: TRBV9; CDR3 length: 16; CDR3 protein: CASSVGEGGRYNEQFF
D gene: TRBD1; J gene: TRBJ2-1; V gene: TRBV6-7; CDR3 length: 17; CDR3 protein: CASSFYCRDRVYNEQFF
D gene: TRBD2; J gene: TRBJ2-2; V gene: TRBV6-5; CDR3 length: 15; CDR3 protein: CASSPLAGSTGELFF
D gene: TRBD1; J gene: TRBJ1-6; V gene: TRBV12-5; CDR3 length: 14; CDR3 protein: CASGQGQANSPLHF
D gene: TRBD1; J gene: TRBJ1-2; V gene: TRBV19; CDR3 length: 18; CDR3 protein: CASSIGRRQGTSNYGYTF
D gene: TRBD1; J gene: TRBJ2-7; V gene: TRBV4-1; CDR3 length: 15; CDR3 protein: CASSQTGASSYEQYF
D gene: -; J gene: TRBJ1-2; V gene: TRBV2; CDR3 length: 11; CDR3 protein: CASRRGYGYTF
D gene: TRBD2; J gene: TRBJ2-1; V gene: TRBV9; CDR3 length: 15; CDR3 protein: CASSVGPGGEDEQFF
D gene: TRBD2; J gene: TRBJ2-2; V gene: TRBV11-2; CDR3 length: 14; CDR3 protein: CASRSGGGTGELFF
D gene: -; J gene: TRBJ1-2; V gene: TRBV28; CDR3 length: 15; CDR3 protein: CASSLVVVDRGGYTF
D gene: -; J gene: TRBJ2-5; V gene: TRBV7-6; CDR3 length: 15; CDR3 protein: CASSPLAVGLGTQYF
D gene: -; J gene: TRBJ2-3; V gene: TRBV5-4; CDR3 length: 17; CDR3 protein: CASSAQGRGGLIDTQYF
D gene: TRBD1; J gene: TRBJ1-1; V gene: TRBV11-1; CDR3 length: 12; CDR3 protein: CASSARDREAFF
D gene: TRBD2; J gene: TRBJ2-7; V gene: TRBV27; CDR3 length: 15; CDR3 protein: CASSPPRGGENEQYF
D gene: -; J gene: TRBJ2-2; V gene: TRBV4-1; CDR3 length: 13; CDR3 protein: CASSQTMVGELFF